This TCR beta chain came from a study of blood T cell repertoires in COVID-19. Assay used: immunoSEQ multiplex PCR; TCRdb lists only in-frame clones, some missing. The data contain a few hundred thousand clones, roughly 85% of them singletons. The sequencing input was PBMCs or T cells enriched from blood (not recorded which). The receptor was isolated from a man aged 35 to 55 who had recovered from COVID-19.

The DNA of the CDR3 is TGTGCCAGCAGTGGACAGGGGACTGGAAACACCATATATTTT. The encoded protein is CASSGQGTGNTIYF. The rearrangement joins TRBV25-1 to TRBJ1-3, with 8 bases aligning to TRBD1. V shed 4 bases and J 2 bases; nucleotides not matched to a gene: 1. The CDR3 totals 14 residues. Germline V lookup: CDR1 MGHDK, CDR2 SYGVNS.